This TCR beta chain appears in the sequencing data of a study of blood T cells in healthy people across ages. Overall study results and limits: A roughly linear age-dependent decrease characterized TCR beta diversity per million T cells. Among long-lived donors, naive CD4+ cells were more numerous and diversity higher than in aged donors.

Next came a second PCR, run for about 6 to 12 cycles, which used a sample-barcoded 5' primer along with a J-beta primer mix. Each TCR beta cDNA got a 12-nucleotide random molecular identifier. Each sample provided no less than 2.5 million CDR3-containing paired-end reads. TCRdb recomputed calls from the 5' RACE reads with MiXCR, one row per CDR3 protein. The sample contains approximately 800,000 distinct CDR3 sequences, about 45% of which appear only once. The germline CDR1 and CDR2 sequences are MGHDK and SYGVNS. The V gene lost 2 bases and the J gene lost 0 bases, with 8 bases spanning the gap. The CDR3 totals 15 residues. Worth noting for this clonotype: The antigen is undetermined.

Sample: blood. The chain couples TRBV25-1 to TRBJ2-1; possibly TRBD2 for D (5 bases). This sequence was found in a man older than 75 in good health. The CDR3 reads CASSEPGSSYNEQFF. The CDR3 DNA reads as TGTGCCAGCAGTGAACCTGGGAGCTCCTACAATGAGCAGTTCTTC.